Described below is a single TCR beta chain sequence and its context. What it binds is not known. This sample is drawn from a study of cytomegalovirus exposure and HLA in healthy donors. Whole-study results and caveats: CMV antigen specificity of a few CMV-associated chains was confirmed in vitro. Researchers catalogued around 150 TCR beta chains as cytomegalovirus-associated.

Germline lookup yields CDR1 SNHLY and CDR2 FYNNEI. CDR3 length: 13 amino acids. V shed 6 bases and J 7 bases; nucleotides not matched to a gene: 3. Libraries were prepared by immunoSEQ multiplex PCR; TCRdb keeps only in-frame clonotypes and omits some of them. The sample has over 120,000 clones; around 90% are singletons. The study drew the donors from its approximately 110-subject validation cohort, separate from the roughly 710-subject first cohort. The receptor's source is a man between 18 and 35 years old in good health and CMV-seropositive. Sequenced material: PBMCs. The V and J genes are TRBV2 and TRBJ2-1; 10 positions agree with TRBD2. The CDR3 loop is CASRAGGLNEQFF. As DNA, the CDR3 is TGTGCCAGCAGAGCGGGGGGGTTGAATGAGCAGTTCTTC. Full variable domain (missing parts from reference TRBV2 and TRBJ2-1): EPEVTQTPSHQVTQMGQEVILRCVPISNHLYFYWYRQILGQKVEFLVSFYNNEISEKSEIFDDQFSVERPDGSNFTLKIRSTKLEDSAMYFCASRAGGLNEQFFGPGTRLTVL.